The 18 T cell receptor beta chains reported below all come from one sample, sequenced in a study of CD8 T cells in ankylosing spondylitis. TCRdb fed the 5' RACE reads into MiXCR, producing one record per CDR3 protein. Here the sample spans roughly 230,000 distinct CDR3 sequences, over 9.5% being singletons. Sequenced input: blood, either unsorted or a sorted T cell fraction (not recorded which). Source of these receptors: a male donor with ankylosing spondylitis or in good health (not recorded which).

Ten or more counts support this clonotype. The J gene is TRBJ2-2, the V gene TRBV29-1; the match to TRBD2 covers 10 bases. CDR1 SQVTM and CDR2 ANQGSEA come from the germline V gene. This CDR3 has 14 residues. Losses at the gene ends were 4 bases for V and 4 bases for J; bases not matched to a gene: 3. The chain's CDR3 is CSVAGLAPTGELFF. The CDR3 coding sequence is TGCAGCGTTGCGGGACTAGCGCCCACCGGGGAGCTGTTTTTT.

This clonotype was seen repeatedly, ten times or more. The chain has TRBV29-1 and TRBJ2-1; 7 positions agree with TRBD2. After removal of 4 bases from V and 4 bases from J, the junction contained 4 bases not matched to a gene. This CDR3 is built from 13 residues. Germline V gives CDR1 SQVTM, CDR2 ANQGSEA. The CDR3 DNA sequence: TGCAGCGTTGCAACGGGGGGATACAATGAGCAGTTCTTC. It is translated as CSVATGGYNEQFF.

This clonotype was seen only a few times. The gene calls are TRBV10-2 and TRBJ2-7; D is unclear. Per germline, CDR1 WSHSY and CDR2 SAAADI. V lost 2 bases, J lost 3 bases, and 11 bases lay in between. The CDR3 totals 14 residues. The CDR3 loop reads CASSEGRTGYEQYF. The CDR3 DNA reads TGCGCCAGCAGTGAGGGACGGACGGGCTACGAGCAGTACTTC.

This clonotype was counted many times. The chain joins TRBV4-1 to TRBJ2-2, with D maybe TRBD2 (6 bases). Trimming left V 1 base short and J 1 base short, with 10 bases between. The CDR3 totals 16 residues. Germline V lookup: CDR1 MGHRA, CDR2 YSYEKL. CDR3 loop: CASSQGRGLNTGELFF. The CDR3 DNA follows: TGCGCCAGCAGCCAAGGGCGGGGACTGAACACCGGGGAGCTGTTTTTT.

Details on this clonotype: The germline gene is not matched at one end of the junction; a read error may be the cause. The chain recombines TRBV20-1 with TRBJ2-1, with a possible D match to TRBD1 (6 bases). This CDR3 comprises 17 residues. Germline V gives CDR1 DFQATT, CDR2 SNEGSKA (reference sequence). This CDR3 is CCASPSRGQPPGNEQFF. CDR3 coding DNA: TGCTGTGCTAGCCCCTCCAGGGGACAACCCCCCGGGAATGAGCAGTTCTTC.

This clonotype occurred many times. The chain links TRBV5-4 to TRBJ2-1; no reliable D call. This CDR3 is 13 amino acids long. CDR1 is SGHNT and CDR2 is YYREEE in the germline V gene (reference sequence). With 4 bases removed from V and 5 bases from J, the gap between germline ends came to 10 bases. CDR3 DNA: TGTGCCAGCAGCCCAGTCTTGAACAATGAGCAGTTCTTC. Translation gives CASSPVLNNEQFF.

This clonotype was seen at least ten times. This sequence joins TRBV4-1 and TRBJ2-5; tentatively, D is TRBD1 or TRBD2 (6 bases each). The germline V and J ends were trimmed by 2 bases and 0 bases, with 10 bases remaining between them. CDR1 and CDR2 (germline): MGHRA, YSYEKL. The CDR3 sequence is 15 residues long. As DNA, the CDR3 is TGCGCCAGCAGCCAATGGCGGGACAACCAAGAGACCCAGTACTTC. This codes for CASSQWRDNQETQYF.

The table lists this clonotype with many counts. This chain uses TRBV20-1 with TRBJ1-2, with D uncertain. CDR3 size: 12 residues. Trimming removed 3 bases at V and 2 bases at J, with 7 bases between. CDR1 and CDR2 (germline): DFQATT, SNEGSKA (reference sequence). The DNA of the CDR3 is TGCAGTGCTAGGGACCTAAACTATGGCTACACCTTC. Residues: CSARDLNYGYTF.

A word on this clonotype: The germline gene is not matched at one end of the junction; a read error may be the cause. The gene calls are TRBV4-2 and TRBJ2-2; weak D call: TRBD2 (5 bases). The CDR3 spans 14 residues. Germline V lookup: CDR1 LGHNA, CDR2 YNFKEQ. The CDR3 reads CASSLAVYTGELLF. For the CDR3, the DNA is TGTGCCAGCAGCCTAGCAGTTTACACCGGGGAGCTGCTTTTT.

There are many counts of this clonotype. This sequence joins TRBV5-1 and TRBJ2-1; 7 positions match TRBD2. The germline CDR1 and CDR2 sequences are SGHRS and YFSETQ. With 2 bases clipped from V and 4 bases from J, the junction kept 6 bases outside the gene matches. This CDR3 spans 15 amino acids. The CDR3 reads CASSFSSGPYNEQFF. CDR3 coding DNA: TGCGCCAGCAGCTTCTCTAGCGGCCCGTACAATGAGCAGTTCTTC. Supplemented by reference TRBV5-1 and TRBJ2-1, the full variable domain reads KAGVTQTPRYLIKTRGQQVTLSCSPISGHRSVSWYQQTPGQGLQFLFEYFSETQRNKGNFPGRFSGRQFSNSRSEMNVSTLELGDSALYLCASSFSSGPYNEQFFGPGTRLTVL.

The chain uses TRBV4-2 and TRBJ1-2; D is perhaps TRBD1 (5 bases). From germline, CDR1 is LGHNA and CDR2 YNFKEQ. The CDR3 spans 15 residues. The V end was cut by 0 bases, the J end by 4 bases, with 12 bases between. The CDR3 loop is CASSQEEQGSYGYTF. CDR3 sequence (DNA): TGTGCCAGCAGCCAAGAAGAGCAGGGTAGCTATGGCTACACCTTC.

This clonotype was detected many times. V usage is TRBV6-2 or TRBV6-3 and J usage is TRBJ2-3, with 9 bases lining up with TRBD1. The CDR3 length is 11 residues. From germline, CDR1 is MNHEY and CDR2 SVGEGT. The ends lost 7 bases at V and 12 bases at J; junction bases unmatched: 5. The DNA of the CDR3 is TGTGCCAGCAACCGGGACAGGGAACAGTATTTT. Protein sequence: CASNRDREQYF.

This clonotype has at least ten counts. J is TRBJ2-5 and V is TRBV12-3 or TRBV12-4; D might be TRBD2 (7 bases). The V end lost 5 bases, the J end lost 6 bases, and 16 bases lay between the germline ends. This CDR3 is 14 amino acids long. CDR3 amino acids: CASSPGLGGQTQYF. DNA for the CDR3: TGTGCCAGCAGTCCGGGCCTCGGGGGGCAGACCCAGTACTTC.

There are many counts of this clonotype. V is TRBV29-1 and J is TRBJ1-2; 8 nucleotides align to TRBD1. Germline CDR1 and CDR2: SQVTM and ANQGSEA. J lost 8 bases, V lost 6 bases, and 8 bases had no gene match. The CDR3 is 12 residues long. CDR3 loop: CSVGQGIEGYTF. DNA for the CDR3: TGCAGCGTCGGACAGGGAATCGAGGGCTACACCTTC.

The chain links TRBV6-5 to TRBJ2-5, with 11 bases aligning to TRBD2. Per germline, CDR1 MNHEY and CDR2 SVGAGI. CDR3 length: 15 amino acids. Trimming removed 4 bases from V and 5 bases from J; junction bases left unmatched: 6. The CDR3 nucleotides are TGTGCCAGCAGTTCCTATAGCGGGGGGGCGGAGACCCAGTACTTC. Its translation: CASSSYSGGAETQYF.

Many counts were recorded for this clonotype. This chain connects TRBV24-1 to TRBJ2-5; the match to TRBD1 covers 8 bases. Trimming at V came to 4 bases and at J to 5 bases, leaving 11 bases not matched to a gene. Germline V gives CDR1 KGHDR, CDR2 SFDVKD. The CDR3 extends over 16 amino acids. In DNA, the CDR3 is TGTGCCACCAGTGAGTTTCGACAGGGGAAAAGGGAGACCCAGTACTTC. It encodes CATSEFRQGKRETQYF.

Many counts were recorded for this clonotype. The rearrangement joins TRBV12-3 or TRBV12-4 to TRBJ1-4; TRBD1 agrees at 7 bases. The length of the CDR3 is 14 residues. J gave up 7 bases and V 6 bases, and 8 bases lay outside the gene matches. The CDR3 is CASSRGMEGEKLFF. In DNA form, the CDR3 reads TGTGCCAGCAGCAGGGGGATGGAAGGTGAAAAACTGTTTTTT.

This clonotype was detected only a few times. The genes are TRBV6-1 and TRBJ2-2; 7 nucleotides match TRBD2. The CDR3 is 15 residues long. Per the germline V gene, CDR1 is MNHNS and CDR2 is SASEGT. The V and J ends lost 1 base and 7 bases, in that order; junction bases with no gene match: 6. Here the CDR3 reads CASSEEPGGFGELFF. For the CDR3, the DNA is TGTGCCAGCAGTGAAGAGCCCGGGGGGTTCGGGGAGCTGTTTTTT.